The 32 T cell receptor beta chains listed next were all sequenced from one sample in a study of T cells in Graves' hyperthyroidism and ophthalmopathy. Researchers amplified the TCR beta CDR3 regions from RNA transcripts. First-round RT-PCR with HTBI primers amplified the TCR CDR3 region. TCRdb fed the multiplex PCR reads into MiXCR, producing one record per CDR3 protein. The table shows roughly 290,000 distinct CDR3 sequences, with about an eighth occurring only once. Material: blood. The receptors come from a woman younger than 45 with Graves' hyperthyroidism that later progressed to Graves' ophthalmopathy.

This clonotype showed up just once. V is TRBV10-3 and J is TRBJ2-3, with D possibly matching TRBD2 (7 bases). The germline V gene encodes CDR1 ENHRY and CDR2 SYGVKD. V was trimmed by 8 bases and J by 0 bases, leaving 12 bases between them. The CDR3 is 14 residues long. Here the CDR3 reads CAIRGAFSTDTQYF. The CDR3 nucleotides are TGTGCCATCCGGGGGGCGTTTAGCACAGATACGCAGTATTTT.

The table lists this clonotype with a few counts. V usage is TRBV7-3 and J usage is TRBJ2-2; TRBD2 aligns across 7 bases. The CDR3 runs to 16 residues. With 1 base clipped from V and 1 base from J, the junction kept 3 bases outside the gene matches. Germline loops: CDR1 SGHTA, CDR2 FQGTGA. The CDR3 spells CASSLMGGLNTGELFF. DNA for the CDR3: TGTGCCAGCAGCTTAATGGGAGGGCTGAACACCGGGGAGCTGTTTTTT.

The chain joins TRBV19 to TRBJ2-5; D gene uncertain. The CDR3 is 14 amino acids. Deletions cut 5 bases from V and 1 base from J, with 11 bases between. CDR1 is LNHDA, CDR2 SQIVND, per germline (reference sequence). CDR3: CASSSQPSQETQYF. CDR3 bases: TGTGCCAGTAGTTCGCAACCATCCCAAGAGACCCAGTACTTC.

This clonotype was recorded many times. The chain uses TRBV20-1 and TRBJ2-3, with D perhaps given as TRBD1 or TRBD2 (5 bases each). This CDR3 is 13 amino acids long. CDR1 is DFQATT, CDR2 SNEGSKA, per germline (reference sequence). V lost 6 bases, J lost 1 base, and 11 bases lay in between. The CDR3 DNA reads TGCAGTGCCCCTTCGGGACGCACAGATACGCAGTATTTT. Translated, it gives CSAPSGRTDTQYF.

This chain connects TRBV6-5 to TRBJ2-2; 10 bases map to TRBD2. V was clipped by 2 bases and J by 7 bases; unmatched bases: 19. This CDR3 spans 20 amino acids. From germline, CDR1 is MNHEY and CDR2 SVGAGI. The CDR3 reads CASSYDSGRGLAGGVGELFF. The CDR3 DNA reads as TGTGCCAGCAGTTACGATTCCGGCAGGGGGTTAGCGGGAGGTGTCGGGGAGCTGTTTTTT.

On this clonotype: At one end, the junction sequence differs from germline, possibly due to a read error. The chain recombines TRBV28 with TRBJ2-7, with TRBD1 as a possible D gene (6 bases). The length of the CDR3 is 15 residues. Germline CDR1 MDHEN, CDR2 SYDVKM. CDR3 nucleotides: TGTACCAGCAGGCACTACAGGGTGGGATCCTACGAGCAGTACTTC. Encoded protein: CTSRHYRVGSYEQYF.

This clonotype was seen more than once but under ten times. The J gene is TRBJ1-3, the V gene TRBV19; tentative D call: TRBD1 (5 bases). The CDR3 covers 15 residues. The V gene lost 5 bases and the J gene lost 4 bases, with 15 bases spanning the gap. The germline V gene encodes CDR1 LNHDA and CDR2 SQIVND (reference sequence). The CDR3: CASSLRRGSGNTIYF. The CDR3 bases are TGTGCCAGTAGTCTCAGAAGGGGTTCCGGAAACACCATATATTTT.

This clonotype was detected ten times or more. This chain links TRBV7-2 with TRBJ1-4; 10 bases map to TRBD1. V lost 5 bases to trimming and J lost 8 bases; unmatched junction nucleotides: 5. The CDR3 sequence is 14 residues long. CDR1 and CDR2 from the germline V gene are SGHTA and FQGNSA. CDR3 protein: CASSQGQGNEKLFF. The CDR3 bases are TGTGCCAGCAGCCAGGGACAGGGGAACGAAAAACTGTTTTTT.

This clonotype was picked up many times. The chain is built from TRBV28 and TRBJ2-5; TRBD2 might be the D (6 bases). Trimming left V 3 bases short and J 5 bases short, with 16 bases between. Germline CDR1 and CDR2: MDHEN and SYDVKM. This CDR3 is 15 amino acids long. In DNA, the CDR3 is TGTGCCAGCAGTTTTCGACTAGTTGCCCAGGAGACCCAGTACTTC. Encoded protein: CASSFRLVAQETQYF.

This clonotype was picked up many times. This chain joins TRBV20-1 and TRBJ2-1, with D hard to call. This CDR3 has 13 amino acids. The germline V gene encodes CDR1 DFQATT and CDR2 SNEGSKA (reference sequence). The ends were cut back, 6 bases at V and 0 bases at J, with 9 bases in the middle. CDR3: CSASRSSYNEQFF. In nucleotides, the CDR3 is TGCAGTGCGAGTCGAAGCTCCTACAATGAGCAGTTCTTC.

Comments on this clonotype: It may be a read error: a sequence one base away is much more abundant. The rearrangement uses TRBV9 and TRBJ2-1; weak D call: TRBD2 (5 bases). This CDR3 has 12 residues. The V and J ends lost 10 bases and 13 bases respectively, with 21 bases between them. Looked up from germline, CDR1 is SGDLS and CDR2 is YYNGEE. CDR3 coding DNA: TGTGCCTCCCGCGGCAAGGGAGAGACCCAGTTCTTC. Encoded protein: CASRGKGETQFF.

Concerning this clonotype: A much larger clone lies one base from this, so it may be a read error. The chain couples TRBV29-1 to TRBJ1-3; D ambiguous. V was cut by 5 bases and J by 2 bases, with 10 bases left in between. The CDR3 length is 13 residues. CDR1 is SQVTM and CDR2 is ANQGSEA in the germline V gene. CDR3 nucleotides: TGCAGCGTTTCCGACGACGCTGGAAACACCATATATTTT. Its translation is CSVSDDAGNTIYF.

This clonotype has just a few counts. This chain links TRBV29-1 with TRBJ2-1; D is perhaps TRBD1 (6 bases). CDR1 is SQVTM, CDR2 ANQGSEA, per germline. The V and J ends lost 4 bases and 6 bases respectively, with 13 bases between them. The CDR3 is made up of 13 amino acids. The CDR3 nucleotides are TGCAGCGTTGTTTGGGTAGGGGGCAATGAGCAGTTCTTC. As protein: CSVVWVGGNEQFF.

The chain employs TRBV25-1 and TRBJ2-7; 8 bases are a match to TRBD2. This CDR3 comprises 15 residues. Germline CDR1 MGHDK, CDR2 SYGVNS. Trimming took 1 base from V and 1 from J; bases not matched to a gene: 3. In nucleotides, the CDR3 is TGTGCCAGCAGTGAATCGGTAGCGGGGTCCTACGAGCAGTACTTC. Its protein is CASSESVAGSYEQYF.

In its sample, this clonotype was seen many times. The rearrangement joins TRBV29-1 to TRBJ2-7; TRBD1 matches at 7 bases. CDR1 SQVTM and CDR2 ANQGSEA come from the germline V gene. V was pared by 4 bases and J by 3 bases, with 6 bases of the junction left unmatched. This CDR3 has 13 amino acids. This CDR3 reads CSVAGQANYEQYF. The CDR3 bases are TGCAGCGTTGCTGGACAGGCAAACTACGAGCAGTACTTC.

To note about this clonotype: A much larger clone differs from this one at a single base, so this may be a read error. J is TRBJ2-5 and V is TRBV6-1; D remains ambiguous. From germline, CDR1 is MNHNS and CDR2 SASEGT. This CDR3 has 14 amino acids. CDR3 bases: TGTACCAGCACTCAAAGAGTGGGCGGAGAGACCCAGTACTTC. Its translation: CTSTQRVGGETQYF.

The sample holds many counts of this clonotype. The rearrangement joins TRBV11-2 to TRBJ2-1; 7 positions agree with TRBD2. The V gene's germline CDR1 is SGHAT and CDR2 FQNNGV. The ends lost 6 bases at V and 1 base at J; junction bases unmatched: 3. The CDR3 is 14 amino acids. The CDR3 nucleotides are TGTGCCAGCAGGGCGGGACTATCCTACAATGAGCAGTTCTTC. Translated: CASRAGLSYNEQFF.

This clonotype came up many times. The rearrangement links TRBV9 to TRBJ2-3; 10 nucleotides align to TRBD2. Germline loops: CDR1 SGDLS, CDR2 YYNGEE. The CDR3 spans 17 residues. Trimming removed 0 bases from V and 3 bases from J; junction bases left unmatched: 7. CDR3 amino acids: CASSVDSAGGYTDTQYF. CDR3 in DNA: TGTGCCAGCAGCGTAGACTCAGCGGGAGGGTATACAGATACGCAGTATTTT. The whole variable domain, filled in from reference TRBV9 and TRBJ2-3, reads DSGVTQTPKHLITATGQRVTLRCSPRSGDLSVYWYQQSLDQGLQFLIQYYNGEERAKGNILERFSAQQFPDLHSELNLSSLELGDSALYFCASSVDSAGGYTDTQYFGPGTRLTVL.

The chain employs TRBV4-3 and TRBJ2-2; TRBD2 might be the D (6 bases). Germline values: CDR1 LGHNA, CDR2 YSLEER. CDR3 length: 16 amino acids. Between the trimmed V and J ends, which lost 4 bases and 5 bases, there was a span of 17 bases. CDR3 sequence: CASSLFPGGGTGELFF. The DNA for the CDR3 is TGCGCCAGCAGCCTCTTTCCCGGGGGAGGTACCGGGGAGCTGTTTTTT.

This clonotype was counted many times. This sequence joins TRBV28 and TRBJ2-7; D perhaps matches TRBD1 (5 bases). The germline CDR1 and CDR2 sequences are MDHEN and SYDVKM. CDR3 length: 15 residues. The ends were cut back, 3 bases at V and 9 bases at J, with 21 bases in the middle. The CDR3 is CASSLVDTVRLVQYF. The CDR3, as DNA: TGTGCCAGCAGTTTGGTGGACACCGTACGTCTAGTGCAGTACTTC.

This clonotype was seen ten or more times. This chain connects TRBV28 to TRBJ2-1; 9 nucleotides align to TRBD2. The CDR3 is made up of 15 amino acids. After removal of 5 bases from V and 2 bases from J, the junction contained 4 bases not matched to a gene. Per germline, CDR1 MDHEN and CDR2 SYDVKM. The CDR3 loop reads CASSMAGGTYNEQFF. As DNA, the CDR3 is TGTGCCAGCAGTATGGCGGGAGGGACCTACAATGAGCAGTTCTTC.

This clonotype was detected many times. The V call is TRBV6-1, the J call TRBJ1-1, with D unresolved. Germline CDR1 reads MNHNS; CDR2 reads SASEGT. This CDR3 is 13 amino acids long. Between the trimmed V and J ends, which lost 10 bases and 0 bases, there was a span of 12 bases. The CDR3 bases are TGTGCCAACGCCCGGGAGCTGAACACTGAAGCTTTCTTT. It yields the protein CANARELNTEAFF.

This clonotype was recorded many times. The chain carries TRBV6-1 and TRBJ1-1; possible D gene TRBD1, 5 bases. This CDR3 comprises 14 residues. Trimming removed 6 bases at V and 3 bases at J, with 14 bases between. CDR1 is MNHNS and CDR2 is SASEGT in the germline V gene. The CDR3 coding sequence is TGTGCCAGCAGGAAACTGGGGGGGGACACTGAAGCTTTCTTT. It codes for CASRKLGGDTEAFF.

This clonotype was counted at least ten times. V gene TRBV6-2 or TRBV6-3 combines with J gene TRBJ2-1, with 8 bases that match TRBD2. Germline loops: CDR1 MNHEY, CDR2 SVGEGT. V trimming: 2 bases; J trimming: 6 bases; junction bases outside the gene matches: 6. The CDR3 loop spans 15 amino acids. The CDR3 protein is CASSYLPGGRNEQFF. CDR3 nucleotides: TGTGCCAGCAGTTACCTCCCGGGAGGGCGCAATGAGCAGTTCTTC.

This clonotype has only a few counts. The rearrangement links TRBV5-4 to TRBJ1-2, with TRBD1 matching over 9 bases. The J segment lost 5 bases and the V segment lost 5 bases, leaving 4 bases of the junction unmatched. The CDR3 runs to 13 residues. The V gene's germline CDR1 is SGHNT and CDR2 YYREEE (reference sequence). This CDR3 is CASRQTGGYGYTF. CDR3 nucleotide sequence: TGTGCCAGCAGACAGACAGGGGGTTATGGCTACACCTTC.

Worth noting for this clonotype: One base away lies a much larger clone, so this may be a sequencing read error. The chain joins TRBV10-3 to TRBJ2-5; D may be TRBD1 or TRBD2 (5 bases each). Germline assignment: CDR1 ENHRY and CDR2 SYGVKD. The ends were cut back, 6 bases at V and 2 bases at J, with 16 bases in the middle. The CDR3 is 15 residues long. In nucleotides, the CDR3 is TGTGCCATCAGGTCGGGGCCCAAGGGACAAGAGACCCAGTACTTC. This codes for CAIRSGPKGQETQYF.

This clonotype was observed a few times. The CDR3 DNA sequence: TGTGCCAGCAGTTTATACAGGGAGGCCGGGGAGCTGTTTTTT. The encoded protein is CASSLYREAGELFF. The J gene is TRBJ2-2, the V gene TRBV27; D could derive from TRBD1 or TRBD2 (6 bases each). This CDR3 contains 14 residues. Trimming removed 1 base from V and 6 bases from J, with 9 bases in between. The germline V gene has CDR1 MNHEY and CDR2 SMNVEV (reference sequence).

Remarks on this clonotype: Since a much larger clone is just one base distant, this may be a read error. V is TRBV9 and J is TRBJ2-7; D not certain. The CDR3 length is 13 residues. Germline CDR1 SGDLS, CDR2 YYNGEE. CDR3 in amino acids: CASSVASSYERYF. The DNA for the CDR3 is TGTGCCAGCAGCGTAGCCTCGAGCTACGAGCGGTACTTC.

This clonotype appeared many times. The CDR3 bases are TGTGCCAGCTCGCAAGGGGATGCCCTGAAGCAGTTCTTC. Its protein is CASSQGDALKQFF. The chain recombines TRBV18 with TRBJ2-1; D possibly corresponds to TRBD1 (5 bases). Trimming took off 6 bases at V and 11 bases at J, with 17 bases between the two ends. There are 13 residues in the CDR3. The V gene's germline CDR1 is KGHSH and CDR2 LQKENI.

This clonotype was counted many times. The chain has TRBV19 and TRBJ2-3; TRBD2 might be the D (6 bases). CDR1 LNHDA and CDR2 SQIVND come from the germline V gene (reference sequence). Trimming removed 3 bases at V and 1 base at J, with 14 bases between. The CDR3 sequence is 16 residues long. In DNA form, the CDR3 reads TGTGCCAGTAGTATTGTCGGGAGCCAAGGCACAGATACGCAGTATTTT. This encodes CASSIVGSQGTDTQYF.

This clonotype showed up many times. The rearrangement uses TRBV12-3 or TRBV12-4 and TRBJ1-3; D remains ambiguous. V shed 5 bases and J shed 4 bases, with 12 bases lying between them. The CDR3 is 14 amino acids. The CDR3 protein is CASSPTDLGNTIYF. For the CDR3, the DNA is TGTGCCAGCAGTCCTACAGATTTGGGAAACACCATATATTTT.

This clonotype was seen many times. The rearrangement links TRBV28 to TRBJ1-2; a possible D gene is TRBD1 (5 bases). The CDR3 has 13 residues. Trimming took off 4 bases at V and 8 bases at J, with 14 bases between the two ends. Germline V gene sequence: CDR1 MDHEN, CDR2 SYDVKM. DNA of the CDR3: TGTGCCAGCAGTTCTCCAGGGAAGAAGGGCTACACCTTC. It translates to CASSSPGKKGYTF.